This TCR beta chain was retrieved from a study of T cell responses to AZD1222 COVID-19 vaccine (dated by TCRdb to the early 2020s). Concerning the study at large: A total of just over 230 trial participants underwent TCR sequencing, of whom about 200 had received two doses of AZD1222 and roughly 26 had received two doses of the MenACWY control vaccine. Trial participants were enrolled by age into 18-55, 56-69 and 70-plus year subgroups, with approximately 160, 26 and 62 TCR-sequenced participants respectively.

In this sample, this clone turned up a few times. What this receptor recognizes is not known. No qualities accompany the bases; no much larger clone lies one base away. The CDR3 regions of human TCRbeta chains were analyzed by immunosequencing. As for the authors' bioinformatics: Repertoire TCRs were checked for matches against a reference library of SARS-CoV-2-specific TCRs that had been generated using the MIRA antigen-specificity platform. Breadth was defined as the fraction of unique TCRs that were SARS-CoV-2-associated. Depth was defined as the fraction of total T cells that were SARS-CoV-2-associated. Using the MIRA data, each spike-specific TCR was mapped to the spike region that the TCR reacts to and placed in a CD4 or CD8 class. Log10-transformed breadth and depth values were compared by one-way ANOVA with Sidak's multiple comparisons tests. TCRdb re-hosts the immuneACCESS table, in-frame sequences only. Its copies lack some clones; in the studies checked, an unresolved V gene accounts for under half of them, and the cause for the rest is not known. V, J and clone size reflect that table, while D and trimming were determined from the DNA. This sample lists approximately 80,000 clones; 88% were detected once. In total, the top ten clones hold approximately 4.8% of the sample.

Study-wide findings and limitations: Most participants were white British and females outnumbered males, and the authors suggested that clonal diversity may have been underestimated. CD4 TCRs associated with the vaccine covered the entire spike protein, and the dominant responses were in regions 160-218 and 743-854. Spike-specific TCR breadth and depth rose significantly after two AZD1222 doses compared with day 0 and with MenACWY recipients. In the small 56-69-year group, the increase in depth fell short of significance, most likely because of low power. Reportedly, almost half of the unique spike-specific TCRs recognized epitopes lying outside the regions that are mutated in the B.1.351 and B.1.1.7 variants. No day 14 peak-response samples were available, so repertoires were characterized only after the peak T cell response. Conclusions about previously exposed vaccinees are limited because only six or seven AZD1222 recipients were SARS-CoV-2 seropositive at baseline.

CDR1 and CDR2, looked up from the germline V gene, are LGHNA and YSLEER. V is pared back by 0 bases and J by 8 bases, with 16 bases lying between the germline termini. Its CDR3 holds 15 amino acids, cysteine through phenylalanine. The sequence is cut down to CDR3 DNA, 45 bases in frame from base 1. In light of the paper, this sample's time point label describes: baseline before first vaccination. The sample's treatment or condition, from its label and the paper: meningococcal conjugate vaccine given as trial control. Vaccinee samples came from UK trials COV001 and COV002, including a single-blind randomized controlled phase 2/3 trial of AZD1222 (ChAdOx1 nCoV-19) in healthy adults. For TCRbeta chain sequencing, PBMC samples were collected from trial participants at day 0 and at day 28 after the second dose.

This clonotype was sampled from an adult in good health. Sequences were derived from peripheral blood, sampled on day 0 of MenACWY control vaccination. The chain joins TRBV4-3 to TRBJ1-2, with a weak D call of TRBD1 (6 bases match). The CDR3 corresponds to CASSQDRGGGRGYTF. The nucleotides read TGCGCCAGCAGCCAAGATAGGGGTGGGGGCCGCGGCTACACCTTC.